This TCR beta chain appears in the sequencing data of a study of Ad26.COV2.S vaccination and SARS-CoV-2 variants. About the study: Intramuscular Ad26.COV2.S at 5x10^10 or 1x10^11 viral particles. Study-wide results and limits: People who got the vaccine had more spike-specific TCR breadth than people who got placebo.

Assay: immunoSEQ multiplex PCR; the TCRdb copy retains only in-frame clones and omits some. Counted here are some 240,000 clones, 70% to 90% occurring once; the ten biggest clones make up less than 3.5%. This clone was detected once. The antigen is not known. Regarding treatment: some 20 received Ad26.COV2.S at low or high dose, single or two shots; a few received placebo; per-sample allocation not given. Specimens were obtained on day 63 following the first vaccine or placebo injection. The ends were cut back, 5 bases at V and 4 bases at J, with 14 bases in the middle. This CDR3 is 14 amino acids long. Germline V gives CDR1 SEHNR, CDR2 FQNEAQ (reference sequence).

Source: peripheral blood, taken in a trial of Ad26.COV2.S vaccine versus placebo. The origin of this receptor is a person between 18 and 65 years old who received the Ad26.COV2.S COVID-19 vaccine or a placebo. The chain has TRBV7-9 and TRBJ1-2, with a tentative D call TRBD1 (5 bases). CDR3 in amino acids: CASSLPTAVYGYTF. The DNA of the CDR3 is TGTGCCAGCAGCCTTCCGACAGCCGTCTATGGCTACACCTTC.